This T cell receptor (beta chain) is drawn from a study of CXCR3-negative and CXCR3-positive naive CD8 T cells. The study, taken as a whole, reports: Cryopreserved cells partially lost CXCR3 expression, and fresh PBMCs were used in most assays.

The authors gated naive CD8+ T cells as CD45RO-CCR7+CD27+CD95-. With UMI labels, 5' RACE was used to prepare the TRB cDNA libraries. From its re-call of the 5' RACE reads, TCRdb lists each CDR3 protein once, without DNA. This repertoire comprises approximately 26,000 distinct CDR3 sequences; its ten largest clones make up 2.5% to 3%. Note on this clonotype: Its antigen is not identified.

The CDR3 is made up of 15 amino acids. Germline CDR1 and CDR2: SQVTM and ANQGSEA. Material for sequencing was naive CXCR3- CD8+ T cells from blood. Subset described: CD45RO-CCR7+CD27+CD95- naive CD8+ T cells lacking CXCR3 (TNR3-). The chain joins TRBV29-1 to TRBJ1-2; as DNA is missing, the TRBD1 call by TCRdb cannot be tested. The TCR originated in a human donor in good health. Some clones in this sample may be carry-over from other donors' samples. CDR3 sequence: CSVPTLDRENYGYTF. The variable domain in full, with the rest retrieved from reference TRBV29-1 and TRBJ1-2, is SAVISQKPSRDICQRGTSLTIQCQVDSQVTMMFWYRQQPGQSLTLIATANQGSEATYESGFVIDKFPISRPNLTFSTLTVSNMSPEDSSIYLCSVPTLDRENYGYTFGSGTRLTVV.